The rows below give T cell receptor beta chains drawn from one sample of a study of T cell repertoires in cytomegalovirus infection. TCRdb independently ran MiXCR on the reads; one entry per CDR3 protein. The sample holds roughly 310,000 distinct CDR3 sequences; 29% are singletons and the top ten take around 20%. Their antigens are not known. Source: cultured PBMCs, taken from culture after CMV antigen stimulation. Source of these receptors: a human donor in good health (CMV status not recorded). Some clones in this sample may be carry-over from other donors' samples. The CDR3 runs from the conserved cysteine through the conserved F or W. Each record gives: J gene, V gene, D gene, clone size, CDR3 DNA, CDR3 protein. A D gene is named only where the DNA matches it firmly. A clone size is listed for some rows: how often the clone was seen (once, few, many), or a class if it is expanded.

j_gene: TRBJ2-6
v_gene: TRBV5-1
d_gene: .
abundance: many
CDR3nt: TGCGCCAGCAGTTCCTCTTCCGGGACACCCTCCTCTGGGGCCAACGTCCTGACTTTC
CDR3aa: CASSSSSGTPSSGANVLTF

j_gene: TRBJ1-5
v_gene: TRBV10-3
d_gene: TRBD1
abundance: .
CDR3nt: TGTGCCAGTACCGGGACAGCTAGCAATCAGCCCCAGCATTTT
CDR3aa: CASTGTASNQPQHF

j_gene: TRBJ1-4
v_gene: TRBV12-3/TRBV12-4
d_gene: .
abundance: few
CDR3nt: TGTGCCAGCCGACAGGTTAATGAAAAACTGTTTTTT
CDR3aa: CASRQVNEKLFF

j_gene: TRBJ2-5
v_gene: TRBV13
d_gene: TRBD2
abundance: many
CDR3nt: TGTGCCAGCAGCCCCTCCACGGGACTAGCGGATCAAGAGACCCAGTACTTC
CDR3aa: CASSPSTGLADQETQYF

j_gene: TRBJ1-5
v_gene: TRBV2
d_gene: .
abundance: .
CDR3nt: TGTGCCAGCAGTGAATGGAATAGCGGACTGATGAGCAATCAGCCCCAGCATTTT
CDR3aa: CASSEWNSGLMSNQPQHF

j_gene: TRBJ1-5
v_gene: TRBV6-5
d_gene: .
abundance: .
CDR3nt: TGTGCCAGCAGTTACTCGGGCCCGAATCAGCCCCAGCATTTT
CDR3aa: CASSYSGPNQPQHF

j_gene: TRBJ1-6
v_gene: TRBV7-9
d_gene: .
abundance: many
CDR3nt: TGTGCCAGCAGCTCGGGGACACGCGATTCACCCCTCCACTTT
CDR3aa: CASSSGTRDSPLHF

j_gene: TRBJ2-2
v_gene: TRBV7-2
d_gene: .
abundance: .
CDR3nt: TGTGCCAGCAGCCGACTGAGGGGGGGCGGCGGGGAGCTGTTTTTT
CDR3aa: CASSRLRGGGGELFF

j_gene: TRBJ2-1
v_gene: TRBV27
d_gene: TRBD2
abundance: few
CDR3nt: TGTGCCAGCAGTGGTCTGGCGGGAGGGAGCCATGAGCAGTTCTTC
CDR3aa: CASSGLAGGSHEQFF

j_gene: TRBJ2-1
v_gene: TRBV5-4
d_gene: TRBD2
abundance: once
CDR3nt: TGTGCCAGCAGCTTGTCCCCTAGCGGGAGGGCGAATGAGCAGTTCTTC
CDR3aa: CASSLSPSGRANEQFF

j_gene: TRBJ1-1
v_gene: TRBV4-1
d_gene: .
abundance: few
CDR3nt: TGCGCCAGCAGCCCTTTCGACAGAGTGGCCACTGAAGCTTTCTTT
CDR3aa: CASSPFDRVATEAFF

j_gene: TRBJ2-5
v_gene: TRBV7-9
d_gene: .
abundance: .
CDR3nt: TGTGCCAGCAGCTTCCCGTCCGGGGCGGGAGAGACCCAGTACTTC
CDR3aa: CASSFPSGAGETQYF